This T cell receptor (beta chain) derives from a study of T cells in Graves' hyperthyroidism and ophthalmopathy. Regarding the study as a whole: The model anticipated ophthalmopathy a median around six months pre-onset. A model of 13 V-J pairs discriminated ophthalmopathy from stable hyperthyroidism.

An absence of ophthalmopathy progression within 18 months meant stable Graves' hyperthyroidism. Hyperthyroidism, newly diagnosed and lasting under 2 months, affected patients aged 18 to 65. TCR beta CDR3 regions were amplified from RNA. HTBI primers were used for first-round RT-PCR of the TCR CDR3. Each CDR3 protein gets one entry after TCRdb re-called the multiplex PCR reads with MiXCR. The sample consists of about 420,000 distinct CDR3 sequences, roughly an eighth of them appearing once. The V gene end was trimmed by 6 bases and the J gene end by 7 bases; junction bases not matched to a gene: 20. The CDR3 is 18 residues long. Per the germline V gene, CDR1 is MNHEY and CDR2 is SMNVEV (reference sequence). Note on this clonotype: Antigen: not known.

Sequencing was done on a sample of blood. This chain connects TRBV27 to TRBJ2-7; the match to TRBD1 covers 11 bases. The receptor was derived from a woman aged 18-30 years with Graves' hyperthyroidism. This CDR3 is CASSPRTGGSGWGREQYF. The DNA for the CDR3 is TGTGCCAGCAGCCCCCGGACAGGGGGCTCGGGATGGGGTCGTGAGCAGTACTTC.